There are many counts of the clone carrying this TCR beta chain. Its specificity is not known. This sample's time point: healthy volunteer bleed at 2 weeks. Extraction yielded total RNA from whole blood (unfractionated). The library labeled individual cDNA molecules by adding unique molecular identifiers to them. The authors' processing: A per-sample median of about 95,000 TCRs was observed, with counts ranging from roughly 20,000 to 750,000. TCRdb re-called the RACE reads through MiXCR, storing one row per CDR3 protein. The V and J calls and clone size come from TCRdb's table, not from the authors' own analysis. Of roughly 49,000 distinct CDR3 sequences in the sample, over 3.5% were seen once. The data were obtained in a study of human T cells and chemical hapten exposure. Findings of the study overall: TCRs above 1 in 1000 frequency stayed constant with DPC sensitization.

The sequence derives from a female donor in good health. Some clones in this sample may be carry-over from other donors' samples. Input material: whole blood.

The CDR3 DNA is TGTGCCAGCAGTTTCAGAAGCGGGGGGGCCACAGATACGCAGTATTTT. Translation gives CASSFRSGGATDTQYF. The chain is built from TRBV12-3 or TRBV12-4 and TRBJ2-3, with 10 nucleotides matching TRBD2. V shed 3 bases and J 2 bases; nucleotides not matched to a gene: 5. CDR3 length: 16 residues.